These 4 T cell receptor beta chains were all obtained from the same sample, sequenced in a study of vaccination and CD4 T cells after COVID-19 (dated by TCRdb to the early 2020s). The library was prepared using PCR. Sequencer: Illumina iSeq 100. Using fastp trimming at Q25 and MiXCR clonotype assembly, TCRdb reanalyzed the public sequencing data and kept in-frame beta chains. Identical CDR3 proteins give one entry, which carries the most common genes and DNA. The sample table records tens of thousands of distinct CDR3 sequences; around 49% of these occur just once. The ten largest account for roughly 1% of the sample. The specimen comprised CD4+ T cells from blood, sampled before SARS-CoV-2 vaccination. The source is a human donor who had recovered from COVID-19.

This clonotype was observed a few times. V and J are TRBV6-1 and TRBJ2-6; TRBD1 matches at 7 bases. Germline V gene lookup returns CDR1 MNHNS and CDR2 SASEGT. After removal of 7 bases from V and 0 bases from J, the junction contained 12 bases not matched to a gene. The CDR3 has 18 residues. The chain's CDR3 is CASNRDRAPVSGANVLTF. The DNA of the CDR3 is TGTGCCAGCAATAGAGACAGGGCCCCCGTCTCTGGGGCCAACGTCCTGACTTTC.

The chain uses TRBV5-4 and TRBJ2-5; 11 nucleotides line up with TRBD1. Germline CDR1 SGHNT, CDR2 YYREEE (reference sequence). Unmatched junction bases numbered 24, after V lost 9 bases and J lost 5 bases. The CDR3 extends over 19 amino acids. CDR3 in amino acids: CATNSDRGRGGSKGETQYF. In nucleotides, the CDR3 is TGTGCCACCAATTCGGACAGGGGGCGTGGCGGGAGCAAGGGGGAGACCCAGTACTTC.

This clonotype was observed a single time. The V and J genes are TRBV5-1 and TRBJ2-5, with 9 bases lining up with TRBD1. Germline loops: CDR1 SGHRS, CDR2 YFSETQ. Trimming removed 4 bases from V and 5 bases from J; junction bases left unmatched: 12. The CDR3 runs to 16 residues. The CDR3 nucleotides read TGCGCCAGCAGCGCGGAGACAGGGGGTGGATGGGAGACCCAGTACTTC. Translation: CASSAETGGGWETQYF.

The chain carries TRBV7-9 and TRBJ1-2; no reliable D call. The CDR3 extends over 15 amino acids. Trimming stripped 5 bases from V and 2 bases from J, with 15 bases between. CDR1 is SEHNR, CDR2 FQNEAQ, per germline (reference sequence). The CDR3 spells CASSTRAGTNYGYTF. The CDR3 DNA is TGTGCCAGCAGCACTAGGGCGGGCACAAACTATGGCTACACCTTC.